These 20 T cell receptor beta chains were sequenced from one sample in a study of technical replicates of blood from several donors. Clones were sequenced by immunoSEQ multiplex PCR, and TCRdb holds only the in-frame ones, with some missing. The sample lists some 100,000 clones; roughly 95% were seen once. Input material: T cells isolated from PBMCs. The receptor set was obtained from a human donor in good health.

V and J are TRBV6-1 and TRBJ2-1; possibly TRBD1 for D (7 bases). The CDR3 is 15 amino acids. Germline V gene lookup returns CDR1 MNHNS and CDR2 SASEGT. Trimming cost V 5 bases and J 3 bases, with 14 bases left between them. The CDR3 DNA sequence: TGTGCCAGCAGTAGGGACTGGGACAGCTACAATGAGCAGTTCTTC. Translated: CASSRDWDSYNEQFF.

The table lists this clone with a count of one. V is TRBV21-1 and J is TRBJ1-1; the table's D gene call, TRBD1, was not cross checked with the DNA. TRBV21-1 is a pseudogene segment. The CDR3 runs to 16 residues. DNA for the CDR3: TGTGCCAGCAGCCTTTGGTTGGACAGGGGAAACACTGAAGCTTTCTTT. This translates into CASSLWLDRGNTEAFF.

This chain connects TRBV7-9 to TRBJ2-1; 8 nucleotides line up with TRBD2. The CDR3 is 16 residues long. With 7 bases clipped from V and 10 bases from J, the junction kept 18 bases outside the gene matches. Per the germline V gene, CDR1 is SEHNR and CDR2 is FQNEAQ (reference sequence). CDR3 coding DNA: TGTGCCAGCACCTCGGGGGGGGAGGGCCGGATAGGAGAGCAGTTCTTC. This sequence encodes CASTSGGEGRIGEQFF.

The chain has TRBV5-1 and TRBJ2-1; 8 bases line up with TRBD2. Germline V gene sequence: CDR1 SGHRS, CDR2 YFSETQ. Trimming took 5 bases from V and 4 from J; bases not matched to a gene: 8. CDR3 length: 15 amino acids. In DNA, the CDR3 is TGCGCCAGCAGTTCGGGACTAGGCCCGTACAATGAGCAGTTCTTC. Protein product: CASSSGLGPYNEQFF.

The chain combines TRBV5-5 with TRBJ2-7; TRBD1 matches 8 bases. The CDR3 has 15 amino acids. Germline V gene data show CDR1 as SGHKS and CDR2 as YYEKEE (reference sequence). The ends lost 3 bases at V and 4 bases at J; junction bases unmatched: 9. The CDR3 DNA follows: TGTGCCAGCAGCTCAACAGGGGGAATTTGGTACGAGCAGTACTTC. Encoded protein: CASSSTGGIWYEQYF.

CDR3 nucleotides: TGTGCCAGCAGCGCCGGGACAGGGGTAGTTGGTGAGCAGTTCTTC. Translation: CASSAGTGVVGEQFF. The gene calls are TRBV7-2 and TRBJ2-1; TRBD1 matches at 10 bases. The junction had 10 bases not matched to a gene; V was cut back by 5 bases and J by 9 bases. There are 15 residues in the CDR3. Germline assignment: CDR1 SGHTA and CDR2 FQGNSA.

CDR3 amino acids: CASTSTGELFF. CDR3 coding DNA: TGTGCCAGCACCTCCACCGGGGAGCTGTTTTTT. The chain recombines TRBV6-1 with TRBJ2-2; D is unresolved. V lost 7 bases and J lost 4, with 4 bases in between. The V gene's germline CDR1 is MNHNS and CDR2 SASEGT. This CDR3 has 11 residues.

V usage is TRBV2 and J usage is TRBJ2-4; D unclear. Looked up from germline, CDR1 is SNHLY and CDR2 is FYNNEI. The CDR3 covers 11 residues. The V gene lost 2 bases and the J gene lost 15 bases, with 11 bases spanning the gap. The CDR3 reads CASSESPSVYF. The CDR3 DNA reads TGTGCCAGCAGTGAATCCCCTAGTGTGTACTTC.

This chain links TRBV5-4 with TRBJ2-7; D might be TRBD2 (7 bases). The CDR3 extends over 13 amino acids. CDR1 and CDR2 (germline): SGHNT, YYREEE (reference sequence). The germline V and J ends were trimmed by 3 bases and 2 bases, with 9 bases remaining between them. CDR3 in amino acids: CASSSGGPYEQYF. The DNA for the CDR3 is TGTGCCAGCAGCTCGGGGGGCCCCTACGAGCAGTACTTC.

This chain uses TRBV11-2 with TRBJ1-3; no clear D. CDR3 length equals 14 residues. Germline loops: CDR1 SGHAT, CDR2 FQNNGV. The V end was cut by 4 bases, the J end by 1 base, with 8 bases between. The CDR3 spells CASSSLRSGNTIYF. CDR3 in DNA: TGTGCCAGCAGCTCTTTGCGTTCTGGAAACACCATATATTTT.

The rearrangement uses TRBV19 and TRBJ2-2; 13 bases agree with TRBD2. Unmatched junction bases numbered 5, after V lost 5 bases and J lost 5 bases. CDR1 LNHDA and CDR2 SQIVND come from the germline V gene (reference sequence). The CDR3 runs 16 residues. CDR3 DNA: TGTGCCAGTAGTGTGGGACTAGCGGGAATTACCGGGGAGCTGTTTTTT. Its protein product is CASSVGLAGITGELFF.

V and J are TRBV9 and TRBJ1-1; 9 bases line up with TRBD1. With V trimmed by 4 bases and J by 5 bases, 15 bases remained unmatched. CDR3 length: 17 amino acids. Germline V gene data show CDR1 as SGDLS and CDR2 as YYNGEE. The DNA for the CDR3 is TGTGCCAGCAGCCCAAAAATTATACAGGGGGCTGGGACTGAAGCTTTCTTT. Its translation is CASSPKIIQGAGTEAFF.

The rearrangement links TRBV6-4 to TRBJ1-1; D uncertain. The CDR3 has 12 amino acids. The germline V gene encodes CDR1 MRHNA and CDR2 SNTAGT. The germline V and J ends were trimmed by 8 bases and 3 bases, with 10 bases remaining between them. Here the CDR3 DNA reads TGTGCCAGCCCCGAGGGAGACACTGAAGCTTTCTTT. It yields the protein CASPEGDTEAFF.

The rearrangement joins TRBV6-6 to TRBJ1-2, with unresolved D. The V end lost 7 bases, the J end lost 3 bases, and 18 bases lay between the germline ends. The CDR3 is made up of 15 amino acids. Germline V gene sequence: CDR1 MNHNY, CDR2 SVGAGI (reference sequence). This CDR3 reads CASTPDRPGYYGYTF. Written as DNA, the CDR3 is TGTGCCAGCACACCCGACCGGCCGGGGTACTATGGCTACACCTTC.

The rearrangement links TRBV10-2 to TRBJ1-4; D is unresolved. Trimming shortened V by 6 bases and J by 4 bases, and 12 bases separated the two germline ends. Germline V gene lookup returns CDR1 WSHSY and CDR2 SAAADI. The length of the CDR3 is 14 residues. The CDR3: CASREPGFNEKLFF. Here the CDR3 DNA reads TGCGCCAGCAGGGAGCCGGGGTTTAATGAAAAACTGTTTTTT.

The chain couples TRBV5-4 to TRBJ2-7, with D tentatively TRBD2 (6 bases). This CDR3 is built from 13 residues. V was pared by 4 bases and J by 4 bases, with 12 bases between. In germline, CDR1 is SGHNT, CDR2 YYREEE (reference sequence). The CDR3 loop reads CASSRTGLYEQYF. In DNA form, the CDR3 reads TGTGCCAGCAGCCGCACGGGACTTTACGAGCAGTACTTC. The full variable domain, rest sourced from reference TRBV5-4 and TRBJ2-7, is ETGVTQSPTHLIKTRGQQVTLRCSSQSGHNTVSWYQQALGQGPQFIFQYYREEENGRGNFPPRFSGLQFPNYSSELNVNALELDDSALYLCASSRTGLYEQYFGPGTRLTVT.

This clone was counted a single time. The CDR3 nucleotides are TGTGCCAGCAGTTTACGACAGGGACCTGAAGCTTTCTTT. Its translation is CASSLRQGPEAFF. V is TRBV27 and J is TRBJ1-1, with 7 bases fitting TRBD1. The CDR3 length is 13 residues. Germline V gives CDR1 MNHEY, CDR2 SMNVEV (reference sequence). Trimming took 2 bases from V and 6 from J; bases not matched to a gene: 3.

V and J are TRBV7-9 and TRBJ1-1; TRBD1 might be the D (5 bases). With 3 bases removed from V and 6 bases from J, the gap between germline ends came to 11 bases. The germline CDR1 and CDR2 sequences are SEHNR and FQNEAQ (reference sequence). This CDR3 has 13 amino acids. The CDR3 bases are TGTGCCAGCAGCTTTGGGGGGATCTCTGAAGCTTTCTTT. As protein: CASSFGGISEAFF.

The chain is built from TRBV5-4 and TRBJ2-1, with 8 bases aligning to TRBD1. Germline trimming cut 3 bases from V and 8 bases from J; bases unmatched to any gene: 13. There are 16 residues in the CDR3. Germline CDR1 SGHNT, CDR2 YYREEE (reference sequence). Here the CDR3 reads CASSSSTTLTGDEQFF. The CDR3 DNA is TGTGCCAGCAGCTCGTCTACCACCTTGACAGGGGATGAGCAGTTCTTC. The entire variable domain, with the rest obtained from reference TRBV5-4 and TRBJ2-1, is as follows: ETGVTQSPTHLIKTRGQQVTLRCSSQSGHNTVSWYQQALGQGPQFIFQYYREEENGRGNFPPRFSGLQFPNYSSELNVNALELDDSALYLCASSSSTTLTGDEQFFGPGTRLTVL.

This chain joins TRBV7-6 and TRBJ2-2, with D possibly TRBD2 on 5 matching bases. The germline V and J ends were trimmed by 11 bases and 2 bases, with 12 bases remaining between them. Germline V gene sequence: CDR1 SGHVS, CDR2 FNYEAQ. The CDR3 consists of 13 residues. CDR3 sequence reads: CAAKLGNTGELFF. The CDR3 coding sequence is TGTGCCGCCAAACTAGGCAACACCGGGGAGCTGTTTTTT.